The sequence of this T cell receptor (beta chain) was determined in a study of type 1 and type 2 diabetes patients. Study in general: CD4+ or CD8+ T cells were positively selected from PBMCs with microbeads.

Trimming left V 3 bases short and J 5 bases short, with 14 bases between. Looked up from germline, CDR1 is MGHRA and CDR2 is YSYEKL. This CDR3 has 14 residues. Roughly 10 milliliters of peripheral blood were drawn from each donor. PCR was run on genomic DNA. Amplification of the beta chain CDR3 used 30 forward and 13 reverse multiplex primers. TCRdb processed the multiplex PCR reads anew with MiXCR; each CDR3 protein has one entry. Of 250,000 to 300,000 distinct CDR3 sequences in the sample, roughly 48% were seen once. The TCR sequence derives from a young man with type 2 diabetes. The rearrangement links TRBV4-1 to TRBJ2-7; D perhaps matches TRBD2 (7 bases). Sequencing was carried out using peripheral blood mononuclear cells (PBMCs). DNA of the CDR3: TGCGCCAGCAGCCAGGGCGGGGGCCTAGACGAGCAGTACTTC. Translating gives CASSQGGGLDEQYF.